This TCR beta chain came from a study of beta chain features in type 1 diabetes (dated by TCRdb to between 2017 and 2018). As for the study more broadly: Patients and healthy donors did not differ in mean age, gender distribution, total cell number or subset yield. A total of 85 million to 140 million sorted cells were examined across all samples, and the number of cells per subset was strongly correlated with RNA yield. The study compared TCRB repertoires of sorted circulating CD4+ T cell subsets between recently diagnosed type 1 diabetes patients and matched healthy donors. Regulatory and stem cell-like memory subsets were obtained from only 8 patients and roughly 8 healthy donors, while naive and central memory subsets were obtained from all 30 or so donors.

Each donor gave one peripheral blood draw, approximately 120 mL on average, collected into heparinised tubes. Naive, central memory, regulatory and stem cell-like memory CD4+ T cells were sorted on a BD FACSAria II using a panel including CD45RO, CCR7, CD25, CD127, CD95 and CD27. All sorted populations exceeded 95% purity. PBMCs were isolated right away by Lymphoprep density gradient centrifugation and were stained directly, without culture. To minimize batch effects, samples were stained and sorted in pairs, one healthy donor with one patient per experiment. Only a few counts were recorded for this clone. Its antigen specificity is not known. No quality values exist for individual bases; no much larger clone is one base distant. The full study reports these points: Because cDNA was sequenced instead of genomic DNA, highly expressing activated cells could be over-represented, though the groups showed no difference in activation or CD3 levels. HLA sub-analyses involved small numbers of individuals, so any influence of HLA type on TCRB rearrangement remained unresolved. PCR may preferentially amplify shorter templates, but because patient and control samples were amplified and corrected together, any resulting skew would affect both groups equally. Naive, central memory and regulatory TCRB repertoires appeared more similar among patients than among healthy donors. Type 1 diabetes patients showed a moderate but significant shortening of TCRB CDR3 length in all four CD4+ subsets. Patients with type 1 diabetes made fewer insertions and deleted more nucleotides at VDJ recombination sites, implying thymic rearrangement abnormalities.

The entire isolated RNA was reverse transcribed using the High Capacity cDNA Reverse Transcription Kit, and thus expressed TCRB transcripts were sequenced. Deep immunoSEQ sequencing was performed on naive, central memory and regulatory T cell samples, with an average of about 4 million total reads per sample. After sorted cells were lysed in RLT buffer, RNA was extracted with DNase-treated RNeasy Micro or Mini kits, with the choice depending on cell number. Each cell subset was processed separately to prevent cross-contamination, with patient and healthy donor samples processed together. Using the immunoSEQ multiplex PCR, TCRB sequences were amplified from cDNA into 87-bp fragments spanning the CDR3 region. Amplicons were sequenced on the Illumina HiSeq platform. Regarding the original processing steps: PCR bias was computationally corrected using synthetic template baselines, reads within Hamming distance 2 were collapsed, and singletons that could not be merged were discarded. Reads were aligned against IMGT to assign V, D and J genes, CDR3 length and insertions or deletions at six rearrangement sites. Within each subset, clonotype counts were normalized to sorted cell number, after which true diversity and Gini coefficients were computed with the tcR R package. Repertoire sharing was quantified using the overlap coefficient calculated on TCRB nucleotide sequences. Out-of-frame TCRB sequences from naive cells were analyzed as a proxy for the pre-selection repertoire. In TCRdb, the immuneACCESS table is reduced to in-frame sequences with V and J assigned. These tables do not hold every clone; where another copy was compared, an unresolved V gene accounts for under half, and the others remain unexplained. The V and J calls and the clone size are those of that table, but D and trimming were determined from the DNA. The sample profile shows under 450,000 clones; roughly 15% of them were found once. The ten biggest clones cover roughly 0.019% of the sample.

Ends trimmed: V by 5 bases, J by 2 bases; bases unmatched to a gene: 10. The germline V gene yields SGHVS for CDR1 and FNYEAQ for CDR2. The CDR3 holds 16 amino acids from the cysteine to the phenylalanine. Of the read, only the CDR3 DNA is kept; its 48 bases are in frame from base 1. This TCR came from a woman younger than 35 in good health. The sample consisted of naive CD4+ T cells from blood. The cell subset or site label corresponds to: true naive CD4+ T cells. This chain is built from TRBV7-6 and TRBJ2-7; TRBD2 fits 9 bases in the junction. The CDR3 reads as follows: CASSPLWTSATYEQYF. The nucleotide sequence reads TGTGCCAGCAGCCCCCTTTGGACTAGCGCCACCTACGAGCAGTACTTC.